The 26 T cell receptor beta chains presented below share a single source sample, sequenced in a study of T cells after yellow fever vaccination. TCRdb fed the 5' RACE reads into MiXCR, producing one record per CDR3 protein. The sample lists under 300,000 distinct CDR3 sequences; roughly 6.8% were seen once. The sequences come from CD4+ T cells sorted from PBMCs, collected on the day of the yellow fever booster vaccination. The receptors shown here come from a man aged 25-45 years who received the YFV17D yellow fever vaccine.

This clonotype was seen many times. The chain combines TRBV6-1 with TRBJ2-4; no reliable D call. Trimming took 10 bases from V and 5 from J, leaving 18 bases between them. Per the germline V gene, CDR1 is MNHNS and CDR2 is SASEGT. CDR3 length equals 14 residues. Here the CDR3 DNA reads TGTGCCACCCAAAGGGCAGGCACCGAAAACATTCAGTACTTC. Its translation is CATQRAGTENIQYF.

There are a few counts of this clonotype. This sequence joins TRBV7-2 and TRBJ1-2, with no clear D. Per the germline V gene, CDR1 is SGHTA and CDR2 is FQGNSA. This CDR3 has 13 amino acids. V was cut by 1 base and J by 3 bases, with 6 bases left in between. CDR3 DNA: TGTGCCAGCAGCTTAGGACCGGACTATGGCTACACCTTC. It codes for CASSLGPDYGYTF.

This chain links TRBV25-1 with TRBJ1-1, with 8 bases that match TRBD1. The CDR3 runs to 15 residues. The J segment lost 4 bases and the V segment lost 2 bases, leaving 6 bases of the junction unmatched. Germline V lookup: CDR1 MGHDK, CDR2 SYGVNS. The CDR3 here is CASSEPGGQGTEAFF. Written as DNA, the CDR3 is TGTGCCAGCAGTGAACCAGGGGGCCAAGGCACTGAAGCTTTCTTT.

This clonotype was detected a few times. This sequence joins TRBV5-1 and TRBJ2-3; 13 bases fit TRBD2. J lost 6 bases, V lost 4 bases, and 11 bases had no gene match. CDR1 SGHRS and CDR2 YFSETQ come from the germline V gene. The CDR3 is 17 residues long. For the CDR3, the DNA is TGCGCCAGCAGCCCGGGACTAGCGGGATCAAACACCGATACGCAGTATTTT. This gives the protein CASSPGLAGSNTDTQYF.

This clonotype was seen a few times. The chain joins TRBV6-1 to TRBJ2-6; D is uncertain. CDR3 size: 15 residues. Germline lookup yields CDR1 MNHNS and CDR2 SASEGT. V gave up 6 bases and J gave up 2 bases, with 11 bases separating them. The CDR3 loop is CASRRPATGANVLTF. The CDR3 nucleotides read TGTGCCAGCAGGAGACCAGCCACTGGGGCCAACGTCCTGACTTTC.

This clonotype was detected many times. This chain joins TRBV30 and TRBJ2-7; D unclear. The V gene lost 0 bases and the J gene lost 0 bases, with 3 bases spanning the gap. CDR3 length equals 12 residues. Germline V gene sequence: CDR1 GTSNPN, CDR2 SVGIG (reference sequence). DNA for the CDR3: TGTGCCTGGAGTGTAGTCTCCTACGAGCAGTACTTC. Translated, it gives CAWSVVSYEQYF.

This clonotype was observed a few times. For the CDR3, the DNA is TGTGCCAGCAGTTTGTCTCAGCCCCAGCATTTT. This sequence encodes CASSLSQPQHF. The V gene is TRBV12-3 or TRBV12-4, the J gene TRBJ1-5; no clear D gene. With 3 bases removed from V and 6 bases from J, the gap between germline ends came to 3 bases. The CDR3 extends over 11 amino acids.

This clonotype has a handful of counts. V gene TRBV12-3 or TRBV12-4 combines with J gene TRBJ1-2; D might be TRBD1 (5 bases). CDR3 length: 13 amino acids. V was shortened by 3 bases and J by 8 bases, with 13 bases between the two germline ends. The CDR3 region has the DNA TGTGCCAGCAGTTTCCAGGGTTTAAGGGGCTACACCTTC. This codes for CASSFQGLRGYTF.

The chain couples TRBV10-3 to TRBJ2-1; the match to TRBD2 covers 12 bases. CDR3 size: 17 residues. The V gene end was trimmed by 5 bases and the J gene end by 0 bases; junction bases not matched to a gene: 5. Germline V gene data show CDR1 as ENHRY and CDR2 as SYGVKD. CDR3 nucleotide sequence: TGTGCCATCAGTTCTAGCGGGAGGGCGAGCTCCTACAATGAGCAGTTCTTC. This encodes CAISSSGRASSYNEQFF.

This clonotype was picked up many times. J is TRBJ2-3 and V is TRBV12-3 or TRBV12-4, with a weak D call TRBD1 (6 bases). This CDR3 has 16 amino acids. Trimming left V 6 bases short and J 4 bases short, with 20 bases between. CDR3 loop: CASRETGSLTPDTQYF. The CDR3 DNA follows: TGTGCCAGCAGAGAAACAGGGAGTCTTACGCCAGATACGCAGTATTTT.

This clonotype has ten or more counts. The rearrangement uses TRBV7-2 and TRBJ1-5, with D tentatively TRBD1 (5 bases). Germline V CDR1 and CDR2: SGHTA, FQGNSA. The V end was cut by 4 bases, the J end by 5 bases, with 12 bases between. The CDR3 loop spans 14 amino acids. CDR3 protein: CASSSARVHQPQHF. The CDR3 DNA reads as TGTGCCAGCAGCTCGGCCAGGGTGCATCAGCCCCAGCATTTT. Full variable domain (missing parts from reference TRBV7-2 and TRBJ1-5): GAGVSQSPSNKVTEKGKDVELRCDPISGHTALYWYRQSLGQGLEFLIYFQGNSAPDKSGLPSDRFSAERTGGSVSTLTIQRTQQEDSAVYLCASSSARVHQPQHFGDGTRLSIL.

For this clonotype: With a much larger clone just one base away, this may be a read error. The chain employs TRBV15 and TRBJ2-1; no definite D call. This CDR3 has 13 amino acids. Trimming took 8 bases from V and 0 from J, leaving 8 bases between them. The germline CDR1 and CDR2 sequences are LNHNV and YYDKDF (reference sequence). CDR3 region: CATYDVSYNEQFF. The DNA of the CDR3 is TGTGCCACCTACGACGTCTCCTACAATGAGCAGTTCTTC.

The CDR3 coding sequence is TGCGCCAGCGGGAGAGGGGGCGTAAGGTATAATGAGCAGTTCTTC. This encodes CASGRGGVRYNEQFF. The chain joins TRBV10-2 to TRBJ2-1; 7 bases agree with TRBD1. V dropped 8 bases and J dropped 7; count of bases not matched to a gene: 14. Per germline, CDR1 WSHSY and CDR2 SAAADI. This CDR3 contains 15 residues.

There are a few counts of this clonotype. This rearrangement joins TRBV5-6 to TRBJ2-1; 11 bases agree with TRBD2. This CDR3 has 14 residues. Trimming took 2 bases from V and 7 from J; bases not matched to a gene: 2. The germline gives CDR1 SGHDT, CDR2 YYEEEE. The DNA for the CDR3 is TGTGCCAGCAGCTTCCCTAGCGGGAGGAATGAGCAGTTCTTC. This codes for CASSFPSGRNEQFF.

In its sample, this clonotype was seen a few times. The V call is TRBV5-1, the J call TRBJ2-7; tentative D call: TRBD2 (6 bases). Germline values: CDR1 SGHRS, CDR2 YFSETQ. The V and J ends lost 2 bases and 0 bases respectively, with 9 bases between them. The CDR3 has 14 amino acids. The CDR3 region is CASSFGGISYEQYF. CDR3 sequence (DNA): TGCGCCAGCAGCTTTGGCGGGATCTCCTACGAGCAGTACTTC. Full variable domain (missing parts from reference TRBV5-1 and TRBJ2-7): KAGVTQTPRYLIKTRGQQVTLSCSPISGHRSVSWYQQTPGQGLQFLFEYFSETQRNKGNFPGRFSGRQFSNSRSEMNVSTLELGDSALYLCASSFGGISYEQYFGPGTRLTVT.

In its sample, this clonotype was seen many times. The V and J genes are TRBV24-1 and TRBJ2-1, with D perhaps matching TRBD1 or TRBD2 (5 bases each). There are 14 residues in the CDR3. Germline V gene lookup returns CDR1 KGHDR and CDR2 SFDVKD. Trimming took off 6 bases at V and 7 bases at J, with 15 bases between the two ends. In nucleotides, the CDR3 is TGTGCCACCAGTAACCCGGGACCGGGGAATGAGCAGTTCTTC. It translates to CATSNPGPGNEQFF.

This clonotype was counted at least ten times. The genes are TRBV18 and TRBJ1-2, with TRBD1 identical over 8 bases. The CDR3 is 14 amino acids. V shed 1 base, J shed 6 bases, and the junction held 4 bases outside the gene matches. Germline V gene data show CDR1 as KGHSH and CDR2 as LQKENI. The CDR3 is CASSPQGQGDGYTF. In nucleotides, the CDR3 is TGTGCCAGCTCACCACAAGGACAGGGTGATGGCTACACCTTC.

The chain uses TRBV15 and TRBJ2-2, with 8 bases identical to TRBD2. V shed 1 base, J shed 4 bases, and the junction held 2 bases outside the gene matches. The CDR3 runs 15 residues. Germline assignment: CDR1 LNHNV and CDR2 YYDKDF (reference sequence). CDR3 sequence (DNA): TGTGCCACCAGCAGAGCGGGAGGGATCACCGGGGAGCTGTTTTTT. It translates to CATSRAGGITGELFF. Supplemented by reference TRBV15 and TRBJ2-2, the full variable domain reads DAMVIQNPRYQVTQFGKPVTLSCSQTLNHNVMYWYQQKSSQAPKLLFHYYDKDFNNEADTPDNFQSRRPNTSFCFLDIRSPGLGDTAMYLCATSRAGGITGELFFGEGSRLTVL.

This clonotype has just a few counts. V is TRBV28 and J is TRBJ2-7, with 10 positions matching TRBD2. Germline V CDR1 and CDR2: MDHEN, SYDVKM. The trim removed 6 bases at V and 1 base at J, leaving 12 bases unmatched. CDR3 length: 17 residues. As DNA, the CDR3 is TGTGCCAGCAGCCGAAACCGTCCGGGACTAGCGTCCTACGAGCAGTACTTC. Its translation is CASSRNRPGLASYEQYF.

This clonotype was found many times. CDR3 sequence: CASSLVPSGTYEQYF. CDR3 DNA sequence: TGTGCCAGCAGCTTGGTGCCTAGCGGGACCTACGAGCAGTACTTC. The rearrangement uses TRBV5-6 and TRBJ2-7; 9 bases line up with TRBD2. CDR3 length equals 15 residues. The trim removed 0 bases at V and 2 bases at J, leaving 3 bases unmatched. The germline gives CDR1 SGHDT, CDR2 YYEEEE.

The chain uses TRBV7-2 and TRBJ2-7; D may correspond to TRBD1 or TRBD2 (5 bases each). Germline CDR1 and CDR2: SGHTA and FQGNSA. V lost 0 bases and J lost 3, with 9 bases in between. This CDR3 has 14 amino acids. CDR3 nucleotide sequence: TGTGCCAGCAGCTTAGCGGGGGAAAGCTACGAGCAGTACTTC. The encoded protein is CASSLAGESYEQYF.

The gene calls are TRBV5-6 and TRBJ1-6; 11 bases line up with TRBD1. The V gene end was trimmed by 4 bases and the J gene end by 9 bases; junction bases not matched to a gene: 9. Looked up from germline, CDR1 is SGHDT and CDR2 is YYEEEE. The CDR3 runs 16 residues. This CDR3 is CASSNLRTGGGSPLHF. CDR3 bases: TGTGCCAGCAGCAATCTACGGACAGGGGGCGGTTCACCCCTCCACTTT.

This clonotype was recorded many times. The V and J genes are TRBV18 and TRBJ2-7; 8 bases match TRBD1. V lost 3 bases and J lost 2; bases outside the gene matches: 6. Germline CDR1 and CDR2: KGHSH and LQKENI. This CDR3 has 15 amino acids. The CDR3 nucleotides are TGTGCCAGCTCACCTGGACAGGGTCAAACCTACGAGCAGTACTTC. Its protein product is CASSPGQGQTYEQYF.

The V call is TRBV2, the J call TRBJ2-3, with D unclear. The V gene lost 7 bases and the J gene lost 0 bases, with 8 bases spanning the gap. CDR1 is SNHLY, CDR2 FYNNEI, per germline. The CDR3 loop spans 13 amino acids. The CDR3 DNA sequence: TGTGCCAGCAAACCCGACAGCACAGATACGCAGTATTTT. Its translation: CASKPDSTDTQYF.

The sample holds many counts of this clonotype. This chain connects TRBV2 to TRBJ2-7, with D possibly TRBD1 on 5 matching bases. CDR3 size: 13 residues. V was pared by 10 bases and J by 4 bases, with 17 bases between. The germline gives CDR1 SNHLY, CDR2 FYNNEI. CDR3 amino acids: CATRAVSEYEQYF. The CDR3, as DNA: TGTGCCACCAGGGCCGTTTCTGAGTACGAGCAGTACTTC.

The table lists this clonotype with a few counts. The chain carries TRBV10-3 and TRBJ1-2; 10 bases map to TRBD1. The CDR3 runs to 13 residues. CDR1 is ENHRY, CDR2 SYGVKD, per germline. V was clipped by 10 bases and J by 6 bases; unmatched bases: 8. The CDR3 coding sequence is TGTGCCACCGGACTCGACAGGGGGCATGGCTACACCTTC. Translation: CATGLDRGHGYTF.